Listed below are T cell receptor beta chains from one sample, sequenced in a study of cytomegalovirus exposure and HLA in healthy donors. Measured with immunoSEQ multiplex PCR; TCRdb has only the in-frame clones, and not every one. The data show roughly 160,000 clones, with 60% to 80% seen just once and around 8.3% held by the top ten. The sequenced sample consisted of PBMCs. The receptor set was obtained from a woman in her thirties or forties in good health and CMV-seropositive. Each CDR3 is given with its conserved first and last residue. The D gene is left open where the match is weak. The size entry is marked missing in some rows and otherwise reads once, few, many or a size class.

CDR3nt: TGTGCCAGCAGCCTCCTAGTCGGTGTTAATGAGCAGTTCTTC
CDR3aa: CASSLLVGVNEQFF
v_gene: TRBV11-2
abundance: -
j_gene: TRBJ2-1
d_gene: -

CDR3nt: TGTGCCAGCAGTGAACAAAGCAGGGGCCCCTACGAGCAGTACTTC
CDR3aa: CASSEQSRGPYEQYF
v_gene: TRBV6-1
abundance: -
j_gene: TRBJ2-7
d_gene: -

CDR3nt: TGTGCCAGCAGGGCCCCTTCAATCTATGGCTACACCTTC
CDR3aa: CASRAPSIYGYTF
v_gene: TRBV28
abundance: -
j_gene: TRBJ1-2
d_gene: -

CDR3nt: TGTGCCAGCAGTCACAGGTATTGGGTACCTGGGAACACTGAAGCTTTCTTT
CDR3aa: CASSHRYWVPGNTEAFF
v_gene: TRBV28
abundance: -
j_gene: TRBJ1-1
d_gene: -

CDR3nt: TGTGCCAGCAGCTTAGGGGGAGGGCCTTCCAATGAGCAGTTCTTC
CDR3aa: CASSLGGGPSNEQFF
v_gene: TRBV11-2
abundance: -
j_gene: TRBJ2-1
d_gene: TRBD2

CDR3nt: TGTGCCAGCAGTTCCCTGACCCAAGCCAGGTATGGCTACACCTTC
CDR3aa: CASSSLTQARYGYTF
v_gene: TRBV28
abundance: -
j_gene: TRBJ1-2
d_gene: -

CDR3nt: TGTGCCAGTAGTATCGTCCTCGACAGGGGAGCCTATGGCTACACCTTC
CDR3aa: CASSIVLDRGAYGYTF
v_gene: TRBV19
abundance: -
j_gene: TRBJ1-2
d_gene: TRBD1

CDR3nt: TGTGCCATCAGCGTCAGGCGGGAGACCTACGAGCAGTACTTC
CDR3aa: CAISVRRETYEQYF
v_gene: TRBV10-3
abundance: -
j_gene: TRBJ2-7
d_gene: TRBD2

CDR3nt: TGTGCCAGCAGCTTAGCTAGCGAGACCTACGAGCAGTACTTC
CDR3aa: CASSLASETYEQYF
v_gene: TRBV7-8
abundance: few
j_gene: TRBJ2-7
d_gene: -

CDR3nt: TGTGCCAGCAGCTTAGTGGCAGGCGCTGGAAACACCATATATTTT
CDR3aa: CASSLVAGAGNTIYF
v_gene: TRBV7-2
abundance: -
j_gene: TRBJ1-3
d_gene: -

CDR3nt: TGTGCCAGCAGTCACCCCACAGGGATGTACACAGATACGCAGTATTTT
CDR3aa: CASSHPTGMYTDTQYF
v_gene: TRBV27
abundance: -
j_gene: TRBJ2-3
d_gene: -

CDR3nt: TGTGCCTGGAGTGTAATGGACAGGAACTCAGAGACCCAGTACTTC
CDR3aa: CAWSVMDRNSETQYF
v_gene: TRBV30
abundance: -
j_gene: TRBJ2-5
d_gene: TRBD1

CDR3nt: TGTGCCAGCAGCCCGGGACAGGCCACAGATACGCAGTATTTT
CDR3aa: CASSPGQATDTQYF
v_gene: TRBV5-4
abundance: -
j_gene: TRBJ2-3
d_gene: TRBD1

CDR3nt: TGCAGCGCAACGCTAGGACTAGCGGGGGGGGACATTCAGTACTTC
CDR3aa: CSATLGLAGGDIQYF
v_gene: TRBV29-1
abundance: -
j_gene: TRBJ2-4
d_gene: TRBD2

CDR3nt: TGTGCCAGCAGCGCTAGCGGGACTAATCAACGGAGGCAGTTCTTC
CDR3aa: CASSASGTNQRRQFF
v_gene: TRBV6-1
abundance: -
j_gene: TRBJ2-1
d_gene: TRBD2

CDR3nt: TGTGCCAGCAGTTTTAAAGACACATACCCATTTATTAACTATGGCTACACCTTC
CDR3aa: CASSFKDTYPFINYGYTF
v_gene: TRBV28
abundance: -
j_gene: TRBJ1-2
d_gene: -

CDR3nt: TGTGCCAGCAGCCCCGCGGGACAGGGGAACTACGAGCAGTACTTC
CDR3aa: CASSPAGQGNYEQYF
v_gene: TRBV5-4
abundance: -
j_gene: TRBJ2-7
d_gene: TRBD1

CDR3nt: TGTGCCAGCAGCGTAGGACAGGAGGCAGATACGCAGTATTTT
CDR3aa: CASSVGQEADTQYF
v_gene: TRBV6-5
abundance: -
j_gene: TRBJ2-3
d_gene: TRBD1

CDR3nt: TGTGCCAGCAGCTTACAATCAGATACGCAGTATTTT
CDR3aa: CASSLQSDTQYF
v_gene: TRBV7-9
abundance: few
j_gene: TRBJ2-3
d_gene: -

CDR3nt: TGTGCCAGCAGTGAATTCGGGACAGGCGACCGCGGCTACACCTTC
CDR3aa: CASSEFGTGDRGYTF
v_gene: TRBV25-1
abundance: -
j_gene: TRBJ1-2
d_gene: TRBD1

CDR3nt: TGTGCCAGCTCATCCTCGGGGGGGCCGAATCAGCCCCAGCATTTT
CDR3aa: CASSSSGGPNQPQHF
v_gene: TRBV18
abundance: -
j_gene: TRBJ1-5
d_gene: -

CDR3nt: TGTGCCAGCAGCTCAGTTGCCAAAAACATTCAGTACTTC
CDR3aa: CASSSVAKNIQYF
v_gene: TRBV11-2
abundance: -
j_gene: TRBJ2-4
d_gene: -

CDR3nt: TGTGCCAGCAGTTTAGGGGCAGGAGTGCGATTTAGCACAGATACGCAGTATTTT
CDR3aa: CASSLGAGVRFSTDTQYF
v_gene: TRBV27
abundance: few
j_gene: TRBJ2-3
d_gene: -

CDR3nt: TGCGCCAGCAGTGTAATGACAGGGGAGGATGGCTACACCTTC
CDR3aa: CASSVMTGEDGYTF
v_gene: TRBV5-1
abundance: -
j_gene: TRBJ1-2
d_gene: TRBD1

CDR3nt: TGCGCCAGCAGTCCCCGTACAGGGAACTGCCAAGAGACCCAGTACTTC
CDR3aa: CASSPRTGNCQETQYF
v_gene: TRBV23-1
abundance: -
j_gene: TRBJ2-5
d_gene: -

CDR3nt: TGTGCCAGCAGTGAAGGACAGAGCTCCTACAATGAGCAGTTCTTC
CDR3aa: CASSEGQSSYNEQFF
v_gene: TRBV2
abundance: -
j_gene: TRBJ2-1
d_gene: -

CDR3nt: TGTGCCAGCTCCCCAGACAGGGCCAAAAACATTCAGTACTTC
CDR3aa: CASSPDRAKNIQYF
v_gene: TRBV18
abundance: few
j_gene: TRBJ2-4
d_gene: -

CDR3nt: TGCAGCGTTGCCGGGACAGGGGGCGCGGGGAACACTGAAGCTTTCTTT
CDR3aa: CSVAGTGGAGNTEAFF
v_gene: TRBV29-1
abundance: few
j_gene: TRBJ1-1
d_gene: TRBD1